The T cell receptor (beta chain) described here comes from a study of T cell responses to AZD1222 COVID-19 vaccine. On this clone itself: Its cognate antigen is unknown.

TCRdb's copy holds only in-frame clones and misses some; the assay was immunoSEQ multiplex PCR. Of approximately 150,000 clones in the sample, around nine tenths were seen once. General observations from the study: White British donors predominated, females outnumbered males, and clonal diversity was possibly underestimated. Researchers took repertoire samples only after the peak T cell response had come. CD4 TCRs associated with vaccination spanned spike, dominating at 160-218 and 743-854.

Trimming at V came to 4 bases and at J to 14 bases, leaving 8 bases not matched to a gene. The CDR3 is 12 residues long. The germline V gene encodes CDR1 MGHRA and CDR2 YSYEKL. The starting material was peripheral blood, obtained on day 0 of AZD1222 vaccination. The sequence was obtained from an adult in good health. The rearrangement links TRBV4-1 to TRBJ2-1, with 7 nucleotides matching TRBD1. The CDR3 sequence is CASSPQTGNKFF. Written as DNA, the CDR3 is TGCGCCAGCAGCCCTCAGACAGGGAATAAGTTCTTC.